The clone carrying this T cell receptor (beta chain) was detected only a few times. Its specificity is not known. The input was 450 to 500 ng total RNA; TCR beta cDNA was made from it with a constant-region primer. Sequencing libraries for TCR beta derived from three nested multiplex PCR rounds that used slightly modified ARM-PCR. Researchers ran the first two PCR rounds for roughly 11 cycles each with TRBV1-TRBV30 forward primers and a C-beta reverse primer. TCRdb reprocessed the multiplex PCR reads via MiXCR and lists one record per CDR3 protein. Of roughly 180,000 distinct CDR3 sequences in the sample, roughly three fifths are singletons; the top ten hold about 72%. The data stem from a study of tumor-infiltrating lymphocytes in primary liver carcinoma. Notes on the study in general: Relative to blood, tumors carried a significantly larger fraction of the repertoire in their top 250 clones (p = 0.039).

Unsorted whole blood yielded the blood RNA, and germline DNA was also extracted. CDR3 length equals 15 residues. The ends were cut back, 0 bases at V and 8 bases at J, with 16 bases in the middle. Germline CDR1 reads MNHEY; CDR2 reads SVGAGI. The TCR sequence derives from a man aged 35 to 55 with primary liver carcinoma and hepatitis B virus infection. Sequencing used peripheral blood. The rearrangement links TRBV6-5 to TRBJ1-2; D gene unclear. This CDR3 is CASSYSKDNLGGYTF. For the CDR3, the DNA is TGTGCCAGCAGTTACTCGAAGGATAACCTCGGGGGCTACACCTTC.